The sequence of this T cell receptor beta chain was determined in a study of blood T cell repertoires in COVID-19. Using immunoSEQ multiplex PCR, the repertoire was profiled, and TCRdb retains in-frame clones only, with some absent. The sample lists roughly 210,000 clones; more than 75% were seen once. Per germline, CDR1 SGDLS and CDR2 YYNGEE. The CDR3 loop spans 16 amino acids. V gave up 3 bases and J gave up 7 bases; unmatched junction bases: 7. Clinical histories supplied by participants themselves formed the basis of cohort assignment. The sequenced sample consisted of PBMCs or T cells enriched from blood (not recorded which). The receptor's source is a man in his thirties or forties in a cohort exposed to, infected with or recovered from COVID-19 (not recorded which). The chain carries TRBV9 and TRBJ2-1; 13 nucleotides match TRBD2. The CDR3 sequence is CASSASGTSGDNEQFF. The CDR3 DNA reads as TGTGCCAGCAGCGCCTCCGGGACTAGCGGGGATAATGAGCAGTTCTTC.